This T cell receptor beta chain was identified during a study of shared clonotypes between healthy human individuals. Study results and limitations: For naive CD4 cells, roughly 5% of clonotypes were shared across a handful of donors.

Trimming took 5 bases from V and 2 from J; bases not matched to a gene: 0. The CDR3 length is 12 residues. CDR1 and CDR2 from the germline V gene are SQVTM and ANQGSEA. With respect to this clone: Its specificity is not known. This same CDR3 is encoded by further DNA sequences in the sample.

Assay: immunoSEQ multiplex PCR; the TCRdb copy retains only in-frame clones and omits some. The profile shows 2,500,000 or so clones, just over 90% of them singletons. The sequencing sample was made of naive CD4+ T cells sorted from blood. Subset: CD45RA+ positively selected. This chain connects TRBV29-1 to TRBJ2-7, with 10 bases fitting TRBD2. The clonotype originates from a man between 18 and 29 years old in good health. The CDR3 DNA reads TGCAGCGTTACTAGCGGGACCTACGAGCAGTACTTC. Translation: CSVTSGTYEQYF.